The rows below give T cell receptor beta chains drawn from one sample of a study of breast tumors, draining lymph nodes, adjacent tissues. TCRdb independently ran MiXCR on the multiplex PCR reads; one entry per CDR3 protein. The sample has fewer than 25,000 distinct CDR3 sequences, about 61% seen once. The specimen was tumor-adjacent breast tissue. The receptor source for this set is a female donor with breast cancer. Some clones in this sample may be carry-over from other donors' samples. Each CDR3 is given with its conserved first and last residue. D genes are given only for firm matches. Only part of the rows carry a size: once, few, many, or a class if the clone is expanded.

>NA|TRBJ2-5|NA|TRBV20-1
CSARDPQGKETQYF
TGCAGTGCTAGAGATCCCCAGGGAAAAGAGACCCAGTACTTC
>many|TRBJ2-1|TRBD2|TRBV5-1
CASSLVGREQFF
TGCGCCAGCAGCTTGGTTGGGAGGGAACAGTTCTTC
>NA|TRBJ1-6|TRBD1|TRBV19
CASSIRTGGSSPLHF
TGTGCCAGTAGTATTCGGACAGGGGGGAGTTCACCCCTCCACTTT
>few|TRBJ1-1|NA|TRBV11-2
CASSTTGGAFF
TGTGCCAGCAGCACCACGGGCGGGGCTTTCTTT
>NA|TRBJ1-2|NA|TRBV29-1
CRVDDGSYTF
TGCAGAGTTGACGACGGAAGCTACACCTTC
>NA|TRBJ1-6|TRBD1|TRBV5-4
CASSYLTGSSPLHF
TGTGCCAGCAGCTACCTGACAGGGTCTTCACCCCTCCACTTT
>NA|TRBJ1-6|TRBD1|TRBV7-3
CASSGRDRDYNSPLHF
TGTGCCAGCAGCGGCCGGGACAGGGACTATAATTCACCCCTCCACTTT
>many|TRBJ2-1|NA|TRBV6-2/TRBV6-3
CASSHWVGVEQFF
TGTGCCAGCAGTCACTGGGTCGGGGTCGAGCAGTTCTTC
>NA|TRBJ2-7|NA|TRBV7-9
CASRGTLVEQYF
TGTGCCAGCAGGGGAACGCTTGTCGAGCAGTACTTC
>NA|TRBJ2-3|NA|TRBV11-1
CASSSAYTQYF
TGTGCCAGCAGCTCAGCCTATACGCAGTATTTT
>NA|TRBJ2-1|NA|TRBV29-1
CSVAGLGGEQFF
TGCAGCGTGGCGGGATTAGGAGGGGAGCAGTTCTTC
>many|TRBJ2-1|TRBD2|TRBV6-5
CASRLTGGPIDEQFF
TGTGCCAGCAGGCTAACGGGAGGGCCCATCGATGAGCAGTTCTTC
>NA|TRBJ2-7|TRBD2|TRBV20-1
CSARELLAGGLNEQYF
TGCAGTGCTAGAGAATTGTTAGCGGGGGGGCTCAACGAGCAGTACTTC
>few|TRBJ1-4|TRBD1|TRBV5-1
CASSLEGQGNEKLFF
TGCGCCAGCAGCTTGGAGGGACAGGGTAATGAAAAACTGTTTTTT
>NA|TRBJ1-3|NA|TRBV7-9
CASSSYGGNTIYF
TGTGCCAGCAGTTCGTACGGGGGAAACACCATATATTTT
>NA|TRBJ2-3|TRBD2|TRBV7-9
CASSLLLAGGTTDTQYF
TGTGCCAGCAGCTTATTGCTAGCGGGGGGTACAACAGATACGCAGTATTTT
>NA|TRBJ2-1|TRBD2|TRBV29-1
CSVAPTSGSYEQFF
TGCAGCGTCGCTCCGACTAGCGGGAGCTATGAGCAGTTCTTC
>NA|TRBJ2-7|NA|TRBV5-1
CASSHDHYEQYF
TGCGCCAGCAGCCATGACCACTACGAGCAGTACTTC
>NA|TRBJ2-6|NA|TRBV12-3/TRBV12-4
CASSLRVSGANVLTF
TGTGCCAGCAGCCTTAGGGTCTCTGGGGCCAACGTCCTGACTTTC
>many|TRBJ1-4|NA|TRBV5-1
CASSLEAGRRGEKLFF
TGCGCCAGCAGCTTGGAGGCTGGGCGGAGGGGGGAAAAACTGTTTTTT
>many|TRBJ2-5|TRBD2|TRBV5-4
CASSFSGSRETQYF
TGTGCCAGCAGCTTTAGCGGGTCGAGGGAGACCCAGTACTTC
>NA|TRBJ1-6|NA|TRBV19
CASCFGGENSPLHF
TGTGCCAGTTGTTTCGGGGGAGAGAATTCACCCCTCCACTTT
>NA|TRBJ2-7|NA|TRBV12-3/TRBV12-4
CASSMAYEQYF
TGTGCCAGCAGCATGGCCTACGAGCAGTACTTC
>NA|TRBJ2-6|NA|TRBV7-8
CASSAYGTPSGANVLTF
TGTGCCAGCAGCGCATATGGAACCCCCTCTGGGGCCAACGTCCTGACTTTC
>medium-sized|TRBJ2-2|NA|TRBV5-1
CASSPRDTAGTGELFF
TGCGCCAGCAGCCCCAGGGACACCGCGGGCACCGGGGAGCTGTTTTTT
>NA|TRBJ1-3|NA|TRBV19
CASSIMSSGNTIYF
TGTGCCAGTAGTATAATGAGCTCTGGAAACACCATATATTTC
>medium-sized|TRBJ1-6|NA|TRBV7-2
CASSLSGGAYNSPLHF
TGTGCCAGCAGCTTATCTGGAGGGGCCTATAATTCACCCCTCCACTTT
>NA|TRBJ2-2|TRBD1|TRBV18
CASSPDGQGASTGELFF
TGTGCCAGCTCACCAGATGGGCAGGGGGCGTCGACCGGGGAGCTGTTTTTT
>many|TRBJ1-2|TRBD1|TRBV28
CASRRPGTGYGYTF
TGTGCCAGCAGGCGCCCCGGGACAGGGTATGGCTACACCTTC
>NA|TRBJ1-2|NA|TRBV9
CASSVDRGSGYTF
TGTGCCAGCAGCGTAGATAGAGGATCTGGCTACACCTTC
>many|TRBJ2-2|NA|TRBV3-1
CASSQRVTGELFF
TGTGCCAGCAGCCAAAGAGTCACCGGGGAGCTGTTTTTT
>NA|TRBJ2-7|NA|TRBV4-1
CASSQDLTYEQYF
TGCGCCAGCAGCCAAGATCTCACCTACGAGCAGTACTTC
>NA|TRBJ2-1|NA|TRBV5-5
CASSLVAGFNEQFF
TGTGCCAGCAGCTTAGTCGCGGGGTTCAATGAGCAGTTCTTC
>NA|TRBJ1-6|TRBD1|TRBV7-9
CASSLGGDSNSPLHF
TGTGCCAGCAGCTTAGGTGGGGACAGTAATTCACCCCTCCACTTT
>NA|TRBJ2-1|NA|TRBV14
CASSQKTTLAVPAYEQFF
TGTGCCAGCAGCCAGAAAACCACACTAGCTGTCCCGGCGTATGAGCAGTTCTTC
>NA|TRBJ1-3|TRBD1|TRBV5-1
CASRQFPGQGTGNTIYF
TGCGCCAGCAGACAATTTCCGGGACAGGGGACTGGAAACACCATATATTTT
>many|TRBJ2-5|NA|TRBV5-1
CASSFPGRETQYF
TGCGCCAGCAGCTTCCCAGGGAGGGAGACCCAGTACTTC